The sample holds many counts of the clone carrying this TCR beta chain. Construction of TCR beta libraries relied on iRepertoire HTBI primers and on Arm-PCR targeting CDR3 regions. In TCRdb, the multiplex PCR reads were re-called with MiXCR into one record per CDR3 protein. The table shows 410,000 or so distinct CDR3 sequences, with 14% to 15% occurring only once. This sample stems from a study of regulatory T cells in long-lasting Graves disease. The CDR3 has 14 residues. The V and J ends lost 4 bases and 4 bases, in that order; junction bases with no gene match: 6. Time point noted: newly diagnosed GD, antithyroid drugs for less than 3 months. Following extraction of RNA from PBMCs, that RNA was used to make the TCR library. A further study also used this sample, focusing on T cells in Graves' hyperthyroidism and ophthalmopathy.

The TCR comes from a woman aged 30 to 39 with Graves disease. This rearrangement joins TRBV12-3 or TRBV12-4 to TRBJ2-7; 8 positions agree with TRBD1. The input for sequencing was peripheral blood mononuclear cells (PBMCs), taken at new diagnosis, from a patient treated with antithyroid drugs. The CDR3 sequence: CASSSSDRVYEQYF. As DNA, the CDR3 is TGTGCCAGCAGTTCCTCGGACAGGGTTTACGAGCAGTACTTC.